The TCR beta chain described here comes from a study of CD4 T cells in relation to SARS-CoV-2 and coronaviruses. On the study more broadly: After less than 11 days of antigen culture, PBMC TCR beta CDR3s were sequenced. Crossreactive spike epitopes shared across donors were mapped to their HLA restriction.

About this clone: Antigen specificity is unknown.

CD4+ T cells from unexposed donors were obtained before the COVID-19 pandemic (2011-2018). The cells were cultured for around ten days before CD4+ T cells were isolated. Unexposed-donor CD4+ T cells were probed with SARS-CoV-2 S/N and four cold-coronavirus spikes, cells permitting. PBMCs were plated at some 2 million per well in IL-2-containing medium. Clones were read by immunoSEQ multiplex PCR, and TCRdb kept only the in-frame ones, dropping some. This sample has roughly 24,000 clones; about 80% occur once, and the top ten carry approximately 13%. Germline trimming cut 5 bases from V and 3 bases from J; bases unmatched to any gene: 6. This CDR3 contains 14 residues. Germline-derived CDR1 and CDR2 are SGHAT and FQNNGV.

The chain recombines TRBV11-2 with TRBJ2-7; 8 bases map to TRBD2. The sequencing input was CD4+ T cells from PBMCs, cultured in vitro. The receptor was derived from a human donor in good health. The CDR3 reads CASSLGLANYEQYF. The CDR3 coding sequence is TGTGCCAGCAGCCTCGGACTAGCCAACTACGAGCAGTACTTC.